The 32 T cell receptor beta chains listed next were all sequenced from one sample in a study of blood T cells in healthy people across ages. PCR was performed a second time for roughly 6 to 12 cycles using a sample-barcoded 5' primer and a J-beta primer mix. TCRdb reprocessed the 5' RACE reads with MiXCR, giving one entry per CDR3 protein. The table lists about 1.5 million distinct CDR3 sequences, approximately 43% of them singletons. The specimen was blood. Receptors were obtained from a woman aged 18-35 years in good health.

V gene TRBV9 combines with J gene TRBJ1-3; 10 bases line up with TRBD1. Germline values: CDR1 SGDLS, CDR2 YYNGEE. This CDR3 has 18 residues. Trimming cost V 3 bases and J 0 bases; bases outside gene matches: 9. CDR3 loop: CASSGGQGRLYSGNTIYF. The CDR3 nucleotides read TGTGCCAGCAGCGGGGGACAGGGGAGACTTTACTCTGGAAACACCATATATTTT.

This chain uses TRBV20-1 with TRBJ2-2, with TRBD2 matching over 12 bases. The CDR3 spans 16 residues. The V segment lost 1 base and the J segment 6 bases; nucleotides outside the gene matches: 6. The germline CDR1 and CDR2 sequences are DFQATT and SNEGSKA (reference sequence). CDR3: CSARGRTSGTPGELFF. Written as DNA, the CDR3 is TGCAGTGCTAGAGGCCGGACTAGCGGGACTCCCGGGGAGCTGTTTTTT.

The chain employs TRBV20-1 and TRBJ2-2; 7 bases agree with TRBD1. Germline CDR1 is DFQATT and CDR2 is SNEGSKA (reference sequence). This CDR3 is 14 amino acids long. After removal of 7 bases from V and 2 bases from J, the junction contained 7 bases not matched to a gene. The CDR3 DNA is TGCAGTGTCCGCGACAGGGTTAACACCGGGGAGCTGTTTTTT. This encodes CSVRDRVNTGELFF.

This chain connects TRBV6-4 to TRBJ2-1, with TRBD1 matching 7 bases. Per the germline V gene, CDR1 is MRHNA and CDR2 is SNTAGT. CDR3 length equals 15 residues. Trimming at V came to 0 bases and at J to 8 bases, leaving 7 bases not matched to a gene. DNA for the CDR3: TGTGCCAGCAGTGACTCGAGACAGGGTGTGGATGAGCAGTTCTTC. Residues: CASSDSRQGVDEQFF.

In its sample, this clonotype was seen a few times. The CDR3 DNA is TGTGCCAGCGGCCCAGGCCAGGGTTACAATGAGCAGTTCTTC. This gives the protein CASGPGQGYNEQFF. This chain joins TRBV7-3 and TRBJ2-1; tentatively, D is TRBD1 (5 bases). The CDR3 runs 14 residues. The V end was cut by 8 bases, the J end by 4 bases, with 15 bases between. The germline gives CDR1 SGHTA, CDR2 FQGTGA.

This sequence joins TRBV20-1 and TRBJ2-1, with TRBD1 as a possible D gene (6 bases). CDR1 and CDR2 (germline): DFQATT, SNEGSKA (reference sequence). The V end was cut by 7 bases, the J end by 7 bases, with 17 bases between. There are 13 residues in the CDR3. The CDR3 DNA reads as TGCAGTGTTGGGGGCAATCTACATAATGAGCAGTTCTTC. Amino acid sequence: CSVGGNLHNEQFF.

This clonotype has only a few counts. The CDR3 sequence: CSAGQDTYEQYF. CDR3 in DNA: TGCAGCGCCGGACAGGATACCTACGAGCAGTACTTC. The gene calls are TRBV29-1 and TRBJ2-7, with 7 bases aligning to TRBD1. Germline assignment: CDR1 SQVTM and CDR2 ANQGSEA. J lost 2 bases, V lost 7 bases, and 5 bases had no gene match. CDR3 length: 12 amino acids.

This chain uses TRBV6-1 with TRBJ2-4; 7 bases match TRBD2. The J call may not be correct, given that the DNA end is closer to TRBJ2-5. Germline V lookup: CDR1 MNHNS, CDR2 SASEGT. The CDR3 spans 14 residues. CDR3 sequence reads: CASSPGGYQETQYF. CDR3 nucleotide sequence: TGTGCCAGCAGCCCGGGAGGTTATCAAGAGACCCAGTACTTC.

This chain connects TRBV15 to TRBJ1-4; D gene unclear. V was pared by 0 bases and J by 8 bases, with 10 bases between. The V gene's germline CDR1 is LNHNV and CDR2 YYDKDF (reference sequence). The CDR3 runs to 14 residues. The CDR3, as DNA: TGTGCCACCAGCAGAGACCAGGTCCGGGAAAAACTGTTTTTT. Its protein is CATSRDQVREKLFF.

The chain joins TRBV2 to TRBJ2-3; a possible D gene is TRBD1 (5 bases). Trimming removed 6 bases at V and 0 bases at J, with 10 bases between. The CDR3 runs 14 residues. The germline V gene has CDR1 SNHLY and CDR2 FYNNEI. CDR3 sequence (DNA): TGTGCCAGCAGCTGGACAATCAGCACAGATACGCAGTATTTT. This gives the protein CASSWTISTDTQYF.

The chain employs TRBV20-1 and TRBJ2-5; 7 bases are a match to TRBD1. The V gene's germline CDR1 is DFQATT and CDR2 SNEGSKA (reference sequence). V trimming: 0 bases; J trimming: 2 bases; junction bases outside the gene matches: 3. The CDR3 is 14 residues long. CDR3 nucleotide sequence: TGCAGTGCTAGAGAGACAGGGAAGCAAGAGACCCAGTACTTC. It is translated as CSARETGKQETQYF.

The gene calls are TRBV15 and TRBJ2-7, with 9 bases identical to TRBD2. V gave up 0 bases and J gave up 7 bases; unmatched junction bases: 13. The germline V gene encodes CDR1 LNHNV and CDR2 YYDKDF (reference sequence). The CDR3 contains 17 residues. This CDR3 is CATSREAIGGRAREQYF. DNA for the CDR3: TGTGCCACCAGCAGAGAGGCGATCGGCGGGAGGGCCCGAGAGCAGTACTTC.

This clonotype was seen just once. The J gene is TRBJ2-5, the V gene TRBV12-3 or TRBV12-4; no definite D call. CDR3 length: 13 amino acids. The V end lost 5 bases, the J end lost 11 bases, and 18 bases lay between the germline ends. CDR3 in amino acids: CASSVGRANEQYF. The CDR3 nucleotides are TGTGCCAGCAGTGTAGGTAGGGCCAATGAGCAGTACTTC.

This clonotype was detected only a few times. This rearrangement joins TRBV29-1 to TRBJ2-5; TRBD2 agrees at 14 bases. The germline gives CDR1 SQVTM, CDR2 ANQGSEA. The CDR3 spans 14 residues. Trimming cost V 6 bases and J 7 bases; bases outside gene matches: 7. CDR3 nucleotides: TGCAGCGTAACGACTAGCGGGGGGGTAGTGACCCAGTACTTC. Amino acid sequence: CSVTTSGGVVTQYF.

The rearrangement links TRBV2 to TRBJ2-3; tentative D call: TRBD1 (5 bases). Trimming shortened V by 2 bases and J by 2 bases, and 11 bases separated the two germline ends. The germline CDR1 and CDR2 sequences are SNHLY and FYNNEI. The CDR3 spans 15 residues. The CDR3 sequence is CASSESRVDTDTQYF. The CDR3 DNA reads TGTGCCAGCAGTGAATCCAGGGTTGACACAGATACGCAGTATTTT.

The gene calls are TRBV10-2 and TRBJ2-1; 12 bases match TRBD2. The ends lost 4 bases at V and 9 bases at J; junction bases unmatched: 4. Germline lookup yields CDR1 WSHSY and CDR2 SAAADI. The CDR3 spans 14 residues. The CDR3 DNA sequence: TGCGCCAGCAGTGCTAGCGGGGGGGCGGGTGAGCAGTTCTTC. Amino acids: CASSASGGAGEQFF.

DNA of the CDR3: TGTGCCAGCAGTTTACAGACAAAGTACACCTTC. Protein: CASSLQTKYTF. The chain recombines TRBV28 with TRBJ1-2; D remains unclear. CDR1 is MDHEN and CDR2 is SYDVKM in the germline V gene. This CDR3 contains 11 residues. Between the trimmed V and J ends, which lost 2 bases and 11 bases, there was a span of 9 bases.

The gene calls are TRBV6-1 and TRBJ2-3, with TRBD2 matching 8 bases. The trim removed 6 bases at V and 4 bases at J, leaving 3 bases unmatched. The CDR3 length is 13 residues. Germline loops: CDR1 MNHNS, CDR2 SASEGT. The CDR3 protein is CASRRLASDTQYF. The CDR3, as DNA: TGTGCCAGCAGACGACTAGCGTCAGATACGCAGTATTTT.

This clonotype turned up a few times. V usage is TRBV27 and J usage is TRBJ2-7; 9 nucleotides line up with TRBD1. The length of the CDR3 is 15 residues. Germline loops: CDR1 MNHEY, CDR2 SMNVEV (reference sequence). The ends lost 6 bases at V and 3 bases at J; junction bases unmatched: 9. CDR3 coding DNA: TGTGCCAGCAGGACCGGGACAGGGAATTTCTACGAGCAGTACTTC. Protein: CASRTGTGNFYEQYF.

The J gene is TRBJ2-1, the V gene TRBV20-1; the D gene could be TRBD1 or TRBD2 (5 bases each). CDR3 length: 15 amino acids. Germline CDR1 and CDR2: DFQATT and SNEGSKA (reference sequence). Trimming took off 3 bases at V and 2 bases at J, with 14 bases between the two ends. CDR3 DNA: TGCAGTGCTAGGGAGAGGGGAACAACCTACAATGAGCAGTTCTTC. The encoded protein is CSARERGTTYNEQFF.

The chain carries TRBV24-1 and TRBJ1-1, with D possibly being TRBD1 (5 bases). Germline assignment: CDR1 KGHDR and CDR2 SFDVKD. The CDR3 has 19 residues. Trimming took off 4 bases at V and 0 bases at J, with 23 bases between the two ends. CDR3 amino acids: CATSDFQDLGRVVNTEAFF. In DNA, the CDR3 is TGTGCCACCAGTGACTTCCAGGACCTGGGGCGAGTGGTGAACACTGAAGCTTTCTTT.

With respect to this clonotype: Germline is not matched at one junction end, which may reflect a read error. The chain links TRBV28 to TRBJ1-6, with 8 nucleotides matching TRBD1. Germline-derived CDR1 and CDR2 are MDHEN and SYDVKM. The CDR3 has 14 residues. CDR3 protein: CASSLSSPRTGHHF. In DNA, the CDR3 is TGCGCCAGCAGTTTATCTTCCCCGAGGACAGGGCACCACTTT.

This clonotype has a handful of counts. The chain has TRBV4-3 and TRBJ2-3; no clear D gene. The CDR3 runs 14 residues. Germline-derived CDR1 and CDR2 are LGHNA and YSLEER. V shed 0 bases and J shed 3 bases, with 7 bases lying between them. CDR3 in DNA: TGCGCCAGCAGCCAAGATGCGACGACAGATACGCAGTATTTT. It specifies CASSQDATTDTQYF.

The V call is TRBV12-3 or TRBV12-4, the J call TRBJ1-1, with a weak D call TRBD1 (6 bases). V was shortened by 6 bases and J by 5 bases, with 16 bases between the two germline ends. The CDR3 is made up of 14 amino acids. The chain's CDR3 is CASSPPNRATEAFF. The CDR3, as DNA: TGTGCCAGCAGCCCCCCCAACAGGGCTACTGAAGCTTTCTTT.

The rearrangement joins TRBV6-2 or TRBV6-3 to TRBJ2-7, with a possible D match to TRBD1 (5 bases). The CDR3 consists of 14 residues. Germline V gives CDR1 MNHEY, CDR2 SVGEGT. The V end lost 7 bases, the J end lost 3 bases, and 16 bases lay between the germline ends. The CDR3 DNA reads TGTGCCAGCATCTCCAGCAGGGAACTCTACGAGCAGTACTTC. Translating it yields CASISSRELYEQYF.

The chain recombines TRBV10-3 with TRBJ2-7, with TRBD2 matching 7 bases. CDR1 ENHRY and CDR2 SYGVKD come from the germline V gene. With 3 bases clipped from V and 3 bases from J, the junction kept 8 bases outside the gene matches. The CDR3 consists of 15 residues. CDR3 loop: CAISEPSGTFYEQYF. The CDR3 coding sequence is TGTGCCATCAGTGAACCTAGCGGTACCTTCTACGAGCAGTACTTC.

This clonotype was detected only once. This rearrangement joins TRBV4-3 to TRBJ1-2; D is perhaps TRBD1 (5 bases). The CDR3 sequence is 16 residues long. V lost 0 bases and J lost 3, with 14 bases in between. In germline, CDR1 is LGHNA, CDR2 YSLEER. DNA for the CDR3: TGCGCCAGCAGCCAAGATGGGTTGCAGGGCGACTATGGCTACACCTTC. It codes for CASSQDGLQGDYGYTF.

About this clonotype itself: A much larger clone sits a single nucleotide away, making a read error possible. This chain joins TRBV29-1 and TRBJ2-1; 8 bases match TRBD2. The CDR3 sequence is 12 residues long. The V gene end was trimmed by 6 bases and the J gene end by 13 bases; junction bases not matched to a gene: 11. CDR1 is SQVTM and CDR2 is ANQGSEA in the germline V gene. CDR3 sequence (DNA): TGCAGCGTACAGGGACTAGAAGAGACCCAGTTCTTC. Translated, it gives CSVQGLEETQFF.

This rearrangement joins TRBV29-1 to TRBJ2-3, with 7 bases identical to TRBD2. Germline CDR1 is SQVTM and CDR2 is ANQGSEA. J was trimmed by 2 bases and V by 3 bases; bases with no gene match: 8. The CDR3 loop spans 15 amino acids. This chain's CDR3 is CSVDTSVGPTDTQYF. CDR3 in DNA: TGCAGCGTTGACACTAGCGTTGGTCCCACAGATACGCAGTATTTT.

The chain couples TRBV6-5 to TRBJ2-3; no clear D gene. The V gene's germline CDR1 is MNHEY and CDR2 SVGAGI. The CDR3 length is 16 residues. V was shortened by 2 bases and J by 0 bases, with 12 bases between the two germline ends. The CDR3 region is CASSYGPASSTDTQYF. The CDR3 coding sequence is TGTGCCAGCAGTTACGGGCCAGCCTCTAGCACAGATACGCAGTATTTT.

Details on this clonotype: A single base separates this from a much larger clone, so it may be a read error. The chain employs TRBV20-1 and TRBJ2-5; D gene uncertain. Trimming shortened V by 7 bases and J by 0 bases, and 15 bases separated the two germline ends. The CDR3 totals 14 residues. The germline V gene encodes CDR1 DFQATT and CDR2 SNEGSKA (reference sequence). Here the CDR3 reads CSVTYDGNQETQYF. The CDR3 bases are TGCAGTGTTACCTATGACGGTAACCAAGAGACCCAGTACTTC.

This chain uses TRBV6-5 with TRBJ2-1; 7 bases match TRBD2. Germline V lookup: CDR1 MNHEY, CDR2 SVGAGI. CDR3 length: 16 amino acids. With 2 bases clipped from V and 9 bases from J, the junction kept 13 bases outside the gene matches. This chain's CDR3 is CASSYETSPFHSEQFF. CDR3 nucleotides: TGTGCCAGCAGTTACGAGACTAGCCCATTTCACAGTGAGCAGTTCTTC.